One T cell receptor (beta chain) is described in this entry. Antigen unknown. Repertoires were sampled repeatedly during chemoradiotherapy. This entry comes from a study of chemoradiotherapy in HPV16-positive cancers. Study-wide findings and caveats: For HPV16-positive patients, expanding HPV-responsive T cells associated with longer recurrence-free survival.

Sequenced by immunoSEQ multiplex PCR; TCRdb stores in-frame clones only, minus some. The sample records 15,000 to 20,000 clones, around 70% being singletons. Germline CDR1 reads SGHAT; CDR2 reads FQDESV (reference sequence). V was shortened by 5 bases and J by 3 bases, with 14 bases between the two germline ends. The CDR3 consists of 14 residues. The chain recombines TRBV11-1 with TRBJ2-7; a possible D gene is TRBD2 (5 bases). The source was tumor tissue, collected from a patient who underwent chemoradiotherapy. The TCR originated in a human donor with HPV-associated anogenital cancer. The CDR3 loop reads CASSVRGKGYEQYF. CDR3 in DNA: TGTGCCAGCAGCGTCCGGGGTAAGGGCTACGAGCAGTACTTC.